The clone carrying this T cell receptor (beta chain) was observed a single time. What it binds is unknown. At one boundary the junction diverges from the germline segment, which might be a read error. RNA was extracted from bulk tissue without any cell sorting. This non-tumor lung sample came from over 3 cm beyond the tumor edge. The data originate from a study of tumor and adjacent non-tumor tissue in lung cancer. Study in general: Aged about 31 to 80 years, patients included about 11 men and 5 women with stage I to III disease. Each sample yielded roughly 4 million productive TCRbeta reads on average. Study-level points and caveats: Top 100 clones took a larger repertoire share in normal lung.

The CDR3 runs 17 residues. The germline V gene has CDR1 MGHRA and CDR2 YSYEKL. Three rounds of nested PCR, following a modified ARM-PCR protocol, produced the TCRbeta library. TCRdb analysed the multiplex PCR reads with MiXCR anew, one entry per CDR3 protein. Here the sample spans more than 35,000 distinct CDR3 sequences, roughly three fifths being singletons. V is TRBV4-1 and J is TRBJ2-2; 10 bases are shared with TRBD2. The receptor was isolated from a woman aged 40 to 49 with non-small cell lung cancer. Sequencing used distant non-tumor lung tissue. The CDR3 DNA is TGCACCAGCAGCCAAGCTTTGGGACTAGCGTACACCGGGGAGCTGTTTTTT. Its protein is CTSSQALGLAYTGELFF.